Below are 27 T cell receptor beta chains sequenced from a single sample in a study of shared clonotypes between healthy human individuals. Libraries were prepared by immunoSEQ multiplex PCR; TCRdb keeps only in-frame clonotypes and omits some of them. The data contain millions of clones, roughly nine tenths of them singletons. Sequenced: naive CD4+ T cells sorted from blood. The subset denotes: CD45RA+ positively selected. These receptors all stem from a man between 18 and 35 years old in good health.

The chain is built from TRBV10-3 and TRBJ2-2; D unresolved. V dropped 10 bases and J dropped 1 base, with 16 bases sitting between them. The germline CDR1 and CDR2 sequences are ENHRY and SYGVKD. This CDR3 contains 15 residues. The CDR3 DNA follows: TGTGCCACCCACTCTACCTCGGGGAACACCGGGGAGCTGTTTTTT. This sequence encodes CATHSTSGNTGELFF.

The V and J genes are TRBV28 and TRBJ2-4; possible D gene TRBD2, 6 bases. Germline V CDR1 and CDR2: MDHEN, SYDVKM. This CDR3 has 14 residues. Deletions cut 4 bases from V and 10 bases from J, with 17 bases between. DNA for the CDR3: TGTGCCAGCAGTTCCCATTCCGGGAGTCCGATTCAGTACTTC. Amino acids: CASSSHSGSPIQYF.

In its sample, this clone was seen a few times. The V and J genes are TRBV30 and TRBJ1-1, with 9 bases that match TRBD1. Germline V gene data show CDR1 as GTSNPN and CDR2 as SVGIG (reference sequence). The CDR3 spans 13 residues. After removal of 8 bases from V and 4 bases from J, the junction contained 8 bases not matched to a gene. In nucleotides, the CDR3 is TGTGCCGTAGGACAGGGGCGAGCCACTGAAGCTTTCTTT. It encodes CAVGQGRATEAFF.

A few counts support this clone. Other DNA sequences in the sample encode the same CDR3. The chain couples TRBV10-3 to TRBJ2-5; TRBD1 aligns across 9 bases. V shed 6 bases and J 4 bases; nucleotides not matched to a gene: 3. CDR1 and CDR2 (germline): ENHRY, SYGVKD. This CDR3 comprises 13 residues. CDR3 sequence reads: CAISAGQGETQYF. CDR3 nucleotide sequence: TGTGCCATCAGCGCGGGACAGGGAGAGACCCAGTACTTC.

The J gene is TRBJ2-3, the V gene TRBV5-1, with 9 bases identical to TRBD2. Germline V gene lookup returns CDR1 SGHRS and CDR2 YFSETQ. This CDR3 is 17 amino acids long. V lost 2 bases, J lost 3 bases, and 10 bases stayed unmatched. The CDR3: CASSFRPAGGQTDTQYF. DNA of the CDR3: TGCGCCAGCAGCTTCCGTCCTGCGGGGGGGCAGACAGATACGCAGTATTTT.

The genes are TRBV6-1 and TRBJ1-5; 9 nucleotides line up with TRBD1. V was pared by 3 bases and J by 5 bases, with 8 bases of the junction left unmatched. This CDR3 comprises 16 residues. The germline gives CDR1 MNHNS, CDR2 SASEGT. CDR3 coding DNA: TGTGCCAGCAGTGACCCCGGACAGGGGTCTCATCAGCCCCAGCATTTT. It encodes CASSDPGQGSHQPQHF.

The V gene is TRBV29-1, the J gene TRBJ2-7; D not certain. This CDR3 has 13 amino acids. Looked up from germline, CDR1 is SQVTM and CDR2 is ANQGSEA. Between the trimmed V and J ends, which lost 7 bases and 0 bases, there was a span of 13 bases. DNA for the CDR3: TGCAGCGCGGCCTCAGGTCTCTCCTACGAGCAGTACTTC. This translates into CSAASGLSYEQYF.

The chain joins TRBV12-2 to TRBJ2-2; no DNA check was done on the table's D call, TRBD2. TRBV12-2 is flagged as a pseudogene. The CDR3 has 17 residues. The CDR3 here is CASRLVPPGRGTGELFF. Written as DNA, the CDR3 is TGTGCAAGTCGCTTAGTACCCCCCGGGAGAGGCACCGGGGAGCTGTTTTTT.

This rearrangement joins TRBV7-8 to TRBJ1-6; TRBD1 might be the D (6 bases). Germline V lookup: CDR1 SGHVS, CDR2 FQNEAQ. Trimming took 6 bases from V and 7 from J, leaving 16 bases between them. There are 15 residues in the CDR3. The CDR3 region has the DNA TGTGCCAGCAGGCCGGGACAATTCTTAAATTCACCCCTCCACTTT. This translates into CASRPGQFLNSPLHF.

This chain joins TRBV2 and TRBJ2-7, with TRBD1 matching over 8 bases. The junction had 10 bases not matched to a gene; V was cut back by 5 bases and J by 4 bases. The germline CDR1 and CDR2 sequences are SNHLY and FYNNEI. The CDR3 has 15 amino acids. The CDR3 DNA reads as TGTGCCAGCAGTCCAAGGACAGGGTCGGCGTACGAGCAGTACTTC. Residues: CASSPRTGSAYEQYF.

Concerning this clone: Other DNA sequences from this sample encode an identical CDR3 as well. This chain links TRBV5-1 with TRBJ2-5; TRBD1 aligns across 7 bases. The CDR3 loop spans 14 amino acids. Germline V gives CDR1 SGHRS, CDR2 YFSETQ. J was trimmed by 5 bases and V by 2 bases; bases with no gene match: 6. CDR3: CASSLGGPGETQYF. Here the CDR3 DNA reads TGCGCCAGCAGCTTAGGGGGCCCAGGGGAGACCCAGTACTTC.

The genes are TRBV20-1 and TRBJ2-7, with 7 nucleotides matching TRBD2. Germline-derived CDR1 and CDR2 are DFQATT and SNEGSKA (reference sequence). There are 11 residues in the CDR3. CDR3 in amino acids: CRARGGNEQYF. The CDR3 DNA reads as TGCAGAGCAAGGGGAGGGAACGAGCAGTACTTC.

The V call is TRBV5-1, the J call TRBJ2-5; D gene unclear. V lost 1 base and J 5 bases, leaving 6 bases between the germline ends. The length of the CDR3 is 12 residues. Germline V gene data show CDR1 as SGHRS and CDR2 as YFSETQ. The CDR3 region is CASSLFSETQYF. The CDR3 bases are TGCGCCAGCAGCTTGTTTTCGGAGACCCAGTACTTC.

The CDR3 region has the DNA TGCGCCAGCAGCCTGCTGTCCGGGACACCTGAGCAGTTCTTC. Its translation is CASSLLSGTPEQFF. The chain is built from TRBV4-3 and TRBJ2-1; D may be TRBD1 (6 bases). Germline V gene lookup returns CDR1 LGHNA and CDR2 YSLEER. There are 14 residues in the CDR3. Trimming pared 4 bases from V and 9 bases from J, leaving 16 bases between.

To note about this clone: Other DNA sequences of this sample code for an identical CDR3. V gene TRBV2 combines with J gene TRBJ1-1; D is unresolved. Trimming removed 6 bases from V and 0 bases from J, with 2 bases in between. CDR3 length equals 11 residues. Germline V gene sequence: CDR1 SNHLY, CDR2 FYNNEI. CDR3 sequence: CASSVNTEAFF. Here the CDR3 DNA reads TGTGCCAGCAGCGTGAACACTGAAGCTTTCTTT.

The V gene is TRBV30, the J gene TRBJ1-1; D perhaps matches TRBD1 (5 bases). V was pared by 3 bases and J by 0 bases, with 14 bases between. This CDR3 region has 15 residues. Germline V gene sequence: CDR1 GTSNPN, CDR2 SVGIG (reference sequence). The CDR3 DNA is TGTGCCTGGAGGGGGGGGACGGTCCTGAACACTGAAGCTTTCTTT. It translates to CAWRGGTVLNTEAFF.

Points on this clone: The identical CDR3 is also encoded by other nucleotide sequences in the sample. The chain carries TRBV19 and TRBJ2-5, with D possibly matching TRBD1 (5 bases). The V and J ends lost 5 bases and 1 base respectively, with 11 bases between them. This CDR3 region has 14 residues. CDR1 is LNHDA and CDR2 is SQIVND in the germline V gene (reference sequence). CDR3 sequence (DNA): TGTGCCAGTAGTCGCGACAGTTCCCAAGAGACCCAGTACTTC. Protein product: CASSRDSSQETQYF.

In regard to this clone: The identical CDR3 is also encoded by other nucleotide sequences in the sample. The chain uses TRBV6-6 and TRBJ2-1; 9 nucleotides agree with TRBD2. CDR3 length: 14 residues. Per the germline V gene, CDR1 is MNHNY and CDR2 is SVGAGI (reference sequence). With V trimmed by 3 bases and J by 7 bases, 4 bases remained unmatched. This CDR3 reads CASSYGLAGNEQFF. In nucleotides, the CDR3 is TGTGCCAGCAGTTATGGGCTAGCGGGAAATGAGCAGTTCTTC.

The count of this clone is one. This chain links TRBV5-5 with TRBJ2-7, with unresolved D. Between the trimmed V and J ends, which lost 4 bases and 3 bases, there was a span of 20 bases. The CDR3 sequence is 16 residues long. Germline CDR1 reads SGHKS; CDR2 reads YYEKEE (reference sequence). This chain's CDR3 is CASSPEGLRIGYEQYF. In DNA form, the CDR3 reads TGTGCCAGCAGCCCCGAAGGGTTACGTATCGGCTACGAGCAGTACTTC.

This chain uses TRBV9 with TRBJ1-3, with 10 bases that match TRBD1. Germline CDR1 reads SGDLS; CDR2 reads YYNGEE. This CDR3 comprises 17 residues. V lost 3 bases to trimming and J lost 0 bases; unmatched junction nucleotides: 6. The CDR3 protein is CASSASGQGISGNTIYF. CDR3 sequence (DNA): TGTGCCAGCAGCGCGTCGGGACAGGGGATCTCTGGAAACACCATATATTTT.

The chain employs TRBV2 and TRBJ1-1; 8 positions match TRBD1. Germline V gene sequence: CDR1 SNHLY, CDR2 FYNNEI. Trimming at V came to 6 bases and at J to 7 bases, leaving 10 bases not matched to a gene. The CDR3 length is 14 residues. CDR3 in amino acids: CASSVDRGRDEAFF. For the CDR3, the DNA is TGTGCCAGCAGCGTCGACAGGGGAAGGGATGAAGCTTTCTTT.

The CDR3 DNA reads TGCGCCAGCAGCTTGGCCCCTGGATTGCAAGAGACCCAGTACTTC. Its translation: CASSLAPGLQETQYF. This chain connects TRBV5-1 to TRBJ2-5, with D unclear. The CDR3 sequence is 15 residues long. V lost 0 bases to trimming and J lost 2 bases, with 11 bases between them. The germline V gene has CDR1 SGHRS and CDR2 YFSETQ.

V is TRBV5-1 and J is TRBJ1-1; 9 nucleotides agree with TRBD1. Germline V gene data show CDR1 as SGHRS and CDR2 as YFSETQ. The ends lost 4 bases at V and 4 bases at J; junction bases unmatched: 5. This CDR3 comprises 14 residues. The DNA for the CDR3 is TGCGCCAGCAGCAAAGGACAGGGGTTCACTGAAGCTTTCTTT. It specifies CASSKGQGFTEAFF.

The chain is built from TRBV6-5 and TRBJ1-4; D unclear. V was pared by 6 bases and J by 4 bases, with 12 bases between. Per the germline V gene, CDR1 is MNHEY and CDR2 is SVGAGI. The CDR3 contains 14 residues. CDR3: CASSRDPINEKLFF. CDR3 bases: TGTGCCAGCAGCCGAGATCCGATTAATGAAAAACTGTTTTTT.

This clone was seen a single time. The CDR3 bases are TGTGCCAGCAGTACTTACCTGGGGGGGCCTAATTCACCCCTCCACTTT. This codes for CASSTYLGGPNSPLHF. The V gene is TRBV27, the J gene TRBJ1-6, with D possibly TRBD1 on 6 matching bases. Trimming left V 5 bases short and J 6 bases short, with 17 bases between. Germline CDR1 MNHEY, CDR2 SMNVEV (reference sequence). CDR3 length: 16 amino acids.

J is TRBJ2-1 and V is TRBV28; D is unclear. There are 12 residues in the CDR3. Germline V gene lookup returns CDR1 MDHEN and CDR2 SYDVKM. Trimming removed 3 bases at V and 4 bases at J, with 4 bases between. The CDR3 spells CASSFRYNEQFF. For the CDR3, the DNA is TGTGCCAGCAGTTTCCGGTACAATGAGCAGTTCTTC.

In this sample, this clone turned up a few times. The genes are TRBV30 and TRBJ2-7; TRBD2 aligns across 7 bases. Germline V lookup: CDR1 GTSNPN, CDR2 SVGIG (reference sequence). Trimming took 2 bases from V and 3 from J; bases not matched to a gene: 7. This CDR3 is 14 amino acids long. DNA of the CDR3: TGTGCCTGGAGTAGGGCTGGCGGGGGCTACGAGCAGTACTTC. This gives the protein CAWSRAGGGYEQYF.